This TCR beta chain was captured by sequencing in a study of human T cells and chemical hapten exposure. The germline V gene encodes CDR1 ENHRY and CDR2 SYGVKD. The CDR3 extends over 16 amino acids. V lost 4 bases and J lost 3; bases outside the gene matches: 7. Overall study results and limits: TCRs at a frequency above 1 in 1000 stayed unchanged with DPC sensitization.

Each CDR3 protein gets one entry after TCRdb re-called the RACE reads with MiXCR. This sample has about 130,000 distinct CDR3 sequences, with about 8.2% found just once. Time point here: healthy volunteer bleed at 2 weeks. Extraction yielded total RNA from whole blood (unfractionated). This clonotype has a handful of counts. Its cognate antigen is unknown. The gene calls are TRBV10-3 and TRBJ2-1; 9 bases match TRBD2. The receptor comes from a male donor in good health. Some clones in this sample may be carry-over from other donors' samples. Sequencing input: whole blood. The CDR3 here is CAISGSTSGDYNEQFF. The CDR3 DNA reads as TGTGCCATCAGTGGATCGACTAGCGGAGACTACAATGAGCAGTTCTTC.